What follows describes a single TCR beta chain. Authors' data handling: For nucleated cells, counts were estimated from reference gene primer amplification. The assay was immunoSEQ multiplex PCR, and TCRdb's table has in-frame clones only and misses some. V and J calls and clone size come straight from that table; D and trimming were deduced from the DNA. The top ten hold roughly a quarter of the sample, which has more than 95,000 clones, about 85% seen once. This sample stems from a study of blood T cell repertoires in COVID-19. Study context: COVID-19 samples, acute and convalescent, were from the United States, Italy and Spain. T cells, B-cell-depleted T cells, or PBMCs provided the cDNA or gDNA that served as material.

Germline CDR1 KGHSH, CDR2 LQKENI. This CDR3 has 13 residues. Between the trimmed V and J ends, which lost 3 bases and 8 bases, there was a span of 8 bases. The sequence was collected from a woman of 80 years or more with acute or convalescent COVID-19. Source material: peripheral blood. The V call is TRBV18, the J call TRBJ1-6, with D possibly matching TRBD1 (6 bases). CDR3: CASSPNRDSPLHF. The CDR3 DNA reads as TGTGCCAGCTCACCCAACAGGGATTCACCCCTCCACTTT.